The source of this TCR beta chain is a study of human T cells and chemical hapten exposure. Study-wide background: The patients were mostly female; they had alopecia areata, totalis or universalis. Study outcomes and limitations: Compared to controls, expanded TCRs made significantly more large clusters of similar CDR3s. Unchanged with DPC sensitization were TCRs above 1 in 1000 frequency.

Trimming removed 8 bases at V and 7 bases at J, with 14 bases between. This CDR3 is 12 amino acids long. CDR1 is MNHNY and CDR2 is SVGAGI in the germline V gene (reference sequence). This clonotype was counted many times. What it binds is unknown. Using its own MiXCR run on the RACE reads, TCRdb lists one record per CDR3 protein. The repertoire includes some 350,000 distinct CDR3 sequences, around 6% of them detected once, and 5% to 6% sits in the top ten. This sample's time point: patch test 2, 6 weeks after DPC sensitization. Indicated treatment: therapeutic diphenylcyclopropenone sensitization with weekly scalp DPC. Alopecia patients, 18 to 70 years old and DPC-suitable, served as donors.

The clonotype originates from a woman aged 18-29 years with alopecia areata. Some clones in this sample may be carry-over from other donors' samples. The source material was whole blood, sampled in connection with sensitization to the hapten diphenylcyclopropenone (DPC). The J gene is TRBJ1-2, the V gene TRBV6-6; possible D gene TRBD1, 6 bases. The CDR3 DNA is TGTGCCAGCGTGGGGGCAACTGGTGGCTACACCTTC. It translates to CASVGATGGYTF.